This T cell receptor beta chain stems from a study of Graves' ophthalmopathy and Graves' hyperthyroidism. Overall study context: Prior to any treatment, peripheral blood was collected at the time of initial diagnosis.

This clonotype has a count of ten or more. Ophthalmopathy was moderately-to-severely active, CAS at least 3, NOSPECS at least 4, lasting under 3 months. CDR3 regions of TCR beta were amplified from RNA transcripts. An opening RT-PCR round employed HTBI primers and preceded a second-round multiplex PCR. A single record per CDR3 protein comes from TCRdb applying MiXCR to the multiplex PCR reads. This table has about 500,000 distinct CDR3 sequences, approximately 14% appearing once. Per the germline V gene, CDR1 is MDHEN and CDR2 is SYDVKM. V shed 2 bases, J shed 2 bases, and the junction held 3 bases outside the gene matches. The CDR3 spans 15 residues.

The sequenced material came from blood. The rearrangement uses TRBV28 and TRBJ1-5; TRBD1 aligns across 7 bases. The origin of this receptor is a woman aged 25 to 39 with Graves' ophthalmopathy. CDR3 amino acids: CASSLTGQGNQPQHF. The CDR3 nucleotides are TGTGCCAGCAGTTTAACCGGACAGGGCAATCAGCCCCAGCATTTT.